Listed here are 30 T cell receptor beta chains from one sample, sequenced in a study of T cells in women clearing cervical HPV infection. Method: immunoSEQ multiplex PCR; TCRdb's copy keeps in-frame clones and lacks some. The clone table shows about 18,000 clones, with the ten largest holding about an eighth. The sequenced material came from blood buffy coat. These receptors came from a woman aged 18 to 75 with a cervical HPV16 infection that either progressed to CIN3+ or cleared (not recorded which).

Details on this clone: The CDR3 end is not reached by the read, which stops 3 residues before it; the germline J gene fills it in. The chain joins TRBV30 to TRBJ2-4, with 8 bases matching TRBD2. V trimming: 4 bases; J trimming: 7 bases; junction bases outside the gene matches: 12. CDR1 is GTSNPN and CDR2 is SVGIG in the germline V gene (reference sequence). The CDR3 is 15 amino acids. The CDR3 sequence is CAWNRLAGKGNIQYF. The sequenced CDR3 bases are TGTGCCTGGAATCGCTTAGCGGGAAAGGGGAACATT. Full variable domain (rest looked up from reference TRBV30 and TRBJ2-4): SQTIHQWPATLVQPVGSPLSLECTVEGTSNPNLYWYRQAAGRGLQLLFYSVGIGQISSEVPQNLSASRPQDRQFILSSKKLLLSDSGFYLCAWNRLAGKGNIQYFGAGTRLSVL.

As to this clone: From the germline J gene comes the end of the CDR3, since the read stops 3 residues before it. This chain uses TRBV7-2 with TRBJ1-4, with 8 bases lining up with TRBD1. Germline V gene lookup returns CDR1 SGHTA and CDR2 FQGNSA. The junction had 4 bases not matched to a gene; V was cut back by 5 bases and J by 8 bases. The CDR3 totals 13 residues. This CDR3 is CASSRGTGEKLFF. CDR3 DNA (partial): TGTGCCAGCAGCCGCGGGACAGGAGAAAAA.

Notes on this clone: The missing CDR3 end, 3 residues past where the read stops, is filled in from the germline J gene. V usage is TRBV7-2 and J usage is TRBJ2-3; D may be TRBD1 or TRBD2 (5 bases each). CDR1 and CDR2 from the germline V gene are SGHTA and FQGNSA. V was clipped by 0 bases and J by 6 bases, with 7 bases between them. The CDR3 extends over 13 amino acids. CDR3 amino acids: CASSLARGDTQYF. The DNA read from the CDR3 is TGTGCCAGCAGCTTAGCGAGGGGCGATACG.

A note on this clone: The read stops 3 residues short of the end of the CDR3; the missing end is completed from the germline J gene. The V and J genes are TRBV7-9 and TRBJ1-2; D uncertain. Germline CDR1 SEHNR, CDR2 FQNEAQ (reference sequence). The CDR3 extends over 11 amino acids. Here the CDR3 reads CASSPYNDYTF. The CDR3 bases that were read are TGTGCCAGCAGCCCGTACAATGAC.

Remarks on this clone: The read halts 3 residues ahead of the CDR3 end, with the missing end drawn from the germline J gene. This chain links TRBV2 with TRBJ1-2; 9 positions match TRBD1. V lost 6 bases, J lost 6 bases, and 2 bases stayed unmatched. The CDR3 contains 12 residues. Germline CDR1 is SNHLY and CDR2 is FYNNEI. CDR3 DNA (partial): TGTGCCAGCAGGAGGACAGGGGATGGC. Its protein product is CASRRTGDG. The full CDR3 reads CASRRTGDGYTF.

With respect to this clone: The read ends 3 residues shy of where the CDR3 ends; the end is completed using the germline J gene. The chain is built from TRBV6-2 or TRBV6-3 and TRBJ2-1; the D is unclear. The CDR3 consists of 13 residues. CDR1 and CDR2 from the germline V gene are MNHEY and SVGEGT. V lost 0 bases and J lost 8, with 8 bases in between. The CDR3 DNA, read in part, is TGTGCCAGCAGTTACTCTGGGCTGGATGAG. It translates to CASSYSGLDE. The whole CDR3 sequence is CASSYSGLDEQFF.

With respect to this clone: The CDR3 end lies 3 residues beyond the end of the read and is filled in from the germline J gene. This chain uses TRBV29-1 with TRBJ2-3; no reliable D call. This CDR3 comprises 13 residues. Trimming removed 4 bases from V and 0 bases from J, with 8 bases in between. From germline, CDR1 is SQVTM and CDR2 ANQGSEA. This CDR3 reads CSVGTQSTDTQYF. The sequenced part of the CDR3 DNA is TGCAGCGTTGGTACTCAAAGCACAGATACG.

With regard to this clone: The read terminates 3 residues ahead of where the CDR3 ends, so the germline J gene completes it. V is TRBV11-2 and J is TRBJ1-2; 8 bases are shared with TRBD1. V was pared by 1 base and J by 7 bases, with 2 bases of the junction left unmatched. Germline CDR1 reads SGHAT; CDR2 reads FQNNGV. This CDR3 has 13 residues. The CDR3 is CASSLAGGGGYTF. Partial CDR3 DNA: TGTGCCAGCAGCTTAGCAGGGGGCGGTGGC.

Points on this clone: Sequencing ends 3 residues short of the CDR3 end; the germline J gene provides the rest. This chain links TRBV19 with TRBJ1-2, with no clear D. The germline V gene has CDR1 LNHDA and CDR2 SQIVND (reference sequence). The CDR3 sequence is 12 residues long. The part of the CDR3 DNA that was read is TGTGCCAGTAGTCCACAACGTGAGGGC. Protein sequence: CASSPQREG. The full CDR3 reads CASSPQREGYTF.

On this clone itself: The read ends 3 residues shy of where the CDR3 ends; the end is completed using the germline J gene. This sequence joins TRBV2 and TRBJ1-2; 7 nucleotides match TRBD1. This CDR3 spans 11 amino acids. Per germline, CDR1 SNHLY and CDR2 FYNNEI. CDR3 DNA, as far as it was read: TGTGCCAGCAAGGGGGCCGACATC. Protein: CASKGADI. The whole CDR3 protein is CASKGADIYTF.

A note on this clone: The read comes to an end 3 residues before the CDR3 does, leaving the germline J gene to fill in the end. V gene TRBV10-1 combines with J gene TRBJ2-5; D is undetermined. The germline gives CDR1 WNHNN, CDR2 SYGVQD (reference sequence). The length of the CDR3 is 12 residues. V was cut by 11 bases and J by 4 bases, with 14 bases left in between. CDR3 DNA, as far as it was read: TGCGCCGTAGCCCAAGGCGGAGAGACC. It codes for CAVAQGGET. The CDR3 reads in full as CAVAQGGETQYF.

CDR3 sequence: CASSPGQGNTIYF. The sequenced part of the CDR3 DNA is TGTGCCAGCAGCCCGGGACAGGGAAACACC. The chain combines TRBV7-3 with TRBJ1-3; TRBD1 matches at 7 bases. The sequence runs out 3 residues before the end of the CDR3; the remainder is reconstructed from the germline J gene. V gave up 5 bases and J gave up 4 bases; unmatched junction bases: 2. This CDR3 has 13 residues. In germline, CDR1 is SGHTA, CDR2 FQGTGA.

Concerning this clone itself: Sequencing ends 3 residues short of the CDR3 end; the germline J gene provides the rest. This chain links TRBV30 with TRBJ1-2; D might be TRBD1 (5 bases). This CDR3 has 12 amino acids. Germline V lookup: CDR1 GTSNPN, CDR2 SVGIG (reference sequence). CDR3 DNA, as far as it was read: TGTGCCTGGAGTGTAGACAGCTACGAC. Protein: CAWSVDSYD. From start to end, the CDR3 is CAWSVDSYDYTF.

In regard to this clone: Sequencing ends 3 residues short of the CDR3 end; the germline J gene provides the rest. The chain uses TRBV2 and TRBJ1-5, with D possibly TRBD1 on 6 matching bases. V was shortened by 5 bases and J by 6 bases, with 14 bases between the two germline ends. CDR1 and CDR2 (germline): SNHLY, FYNNEI. The length of the CDR3 is 14 residues. The sequenced part of the CDR3 DNA is TGTGCCAGCAGTTTAACAGGGTATTCTCAGCCC. Protein: CASSLTGYSQP. The complete CDR3 reads CASSLTGYSQPQHF.

As concerns this clone: Coverage ceases 3 residues before the CDR3 finishes, and the germline J gene fills in the end. V is TRBV28 and J is TRBJ1-1, with 7 nucleotides matching TRBD1. The CDR3 covers 13 residues. V gave up 10 bases and J gave up 3 bases; unmatched junction bases: 8. Looked up from germline, CDR1 is MDHEN and CDR2 is SYDVKM. The CDR3 loop is CAIKTGPDTEAFF. The covered CDR3 bases are TGTGCCATCAAGACAGGGCCGGACACTGAA.

The CDR3 is CAAPTPGRFGYTF. CDR3 DNA (partial): TGTGCCGCCCCCACGCCGGGGAGATTTGGC. V and J are TRBV7-9 and TRBJ1-2; the D is unclear. The sequenced fragment ends 3 residues before the CDR3 boundary, so the rest is inferred from the germline J gene. The germline V gene encodes CDR1 SEHNR and CDR2 FQNEAQ (reference sequence). V dropped 11 bases and J dropped 7 bases, with 20 bases sitting between them. The CDR3 is 13 residues long.

CDR3 residues: CSATNLSGVYNEQFF. The CDR3 bases that were read are TGCAGTGCCACGAACTTGAGCGGGGTATACAATGAG. This rearrangement joins TRBV20-1 to TRBJ2-1; 7 positions match TRBD2. The sequence runs out 3 residues before the end of the CDR3; the remainder is reconstructed from the germline J gene. Germline-derived CDR1 and CDR2 are DFQATT and SNEGSKA (reference sequence). The V gene end was trimmed by 6 bases and the J gene end by 4 bases; junction bases not matched to a gene: 12. The CDR3 is made up of 15 amino acids.

Judged by frequency, this clone is medium-sized. The read ends 3 residues early relative to the CDR3; the germline J gene fills the gap. The chain couples TRBV30 to TRBJ1-2, with D possibly TRBD1 on 5 matching bases. The CDR3 has 16 residues. Looked up from germline, CDR1 is GTSNPN and CDR2 is SVGIG (reference sequence). The ends were cut back, 3 bases at V and 4 bases at J, with 21 bases in the middle. The part of the CDR3 DNA that was read is TGTGCCTGGAGGCCGGGTCGGGGACTCTGGGCCTATGGC. Translated: CAWRPGRGLWAYG. The entire CDR3 sequence reads CAWRPGRGLWAYGYTF.

A word on this clone: The read ends 3 residues shy of where the CDR3 ends; the end is completed using the germline J gene. V and J are TRBV19 and TRBJ2-7; the D gene is possibly TRBD1 (6 bases). Germline CDR1 is LNHDA and CDR2 is SQIVND (reference sequence). The CDR3 is 14 amino acids. Trimming took 5 bases from V and 3 from J, leaving 14 bases between them. Partial CDR3 DNA: TGTGCCAGTAGTGTACGGGACAACCTCTACGAG. As protein: CASSVRDNLYE. The whole CDR3 protein reads CASSVRDNLYEQYF.

The CDR3 loop is CAWGQTYNEQFF. The DNA read from the CDR3 is TGTGCCTGGGGACAGACCTACAATGAG. The chain has TRBV30 and TRBJ2-1; D is possibly TRBD1 (6 bases). The read falls 3 residues short of the CDR3 end, and the missing part is taken from the germline J gene. The length of the CDR3 is 12 residues. Germline values: CDR1 GTSNPN, CDR2 SVGIG (reference sequence). V lost 5 bases to trimming and J lost 2 bases, with 7 bases between them.

To note about this clone: The read is 3 residues too short to cover the CDR3 end, so that end is filled in from the germline J gene. This chain uses TRBV9 with TRBJ2-1, with D hard to call. V gave up 0 bases and J gave up 7 bases, with 8 bases separating them. The CDR3 runs 13 residues. Germline values: CDR1 SGDLS, CDR2 YYNGEE. Partial CDR3 DNA: TGTGCCAGCAGCGTAGAACCAGGAAATGAG. The encoded protein is CASSVEPGNE. The whole CDR3 protein is CASSVEPGNEQFF.

To note about this clone: The read terminates 3 residues before the CDR3 end, so the remaining end is supplied by the germline J gene. The chain combines TRBV5-6 with TRBJ2-7; the D gene is possibly TRBD2 (5 bases). The CDR3 consists of 13 residues. Looked up from germline, CDR1 is SGHDT and CDR2 is YYEEEE. The V end was cut by 5 bases, the J end by 3 bases, with 12 bases between. The CDR3 bases that were read are TGTGCCAGCAGTCCCCGGGGTAACTACGAG. Encoded protein: CASSPRGNYE. The full CDR3 sequence reads CASSPRGNYEQYF.

About this clone: The read ends 3 residues before the CDR3 terminus; that terminus is restored from the germline J gene. This chain uses TRBV3-1 (or the pseudogene TRBV3-2) with TRBJ1-2; 7 bases are shared with TRBD1. V gave up 5 bases and J gave up 2 bases; unmatched junction bases: 17. The length of the CDR3 is 18 residues. Germline CDR1 reads LGHDT; CDR2 reads YNNKEL (reference sequence). CDR3 DNA, as far as it was read: TGTGCCAGCAGCAACCATTACCTAAGACAGGGTTTAAACTATGGC. Protein sequence: CASSNHYLRQGLNYG. The whole CDR3 protein reads CASSNHYLRQGLNYGYTF.

Regarding this clone: Coverage ceases 3 residues before the CDR3 finishes, and the germline J gene fills in the end. This chain connects TRBV5-1 to TRBJ2-7; 7 bases fit TRBD1. V was clipped by 0 bases and J by 5 bases; unmatched bases: 5. The CDR3 spans 14 residues. The germline CDR1 and CDR2 sequences are SGHRS and YFSETQ. The CDR3 bases that were read are TGCGCCAGCAGCTTGGTGCTGGGGACAGACGAG. Protein product: CASSLVLGTDE. The entire CDR3 reads CASSLVLGTDEQYF.

Concerning this clone: The sequence runs out 3 residues before the end of the CDR3; the remainder is reconstructed from the germline J gene. The chain joins TRBV18 to TRBJ2-7; TRBD2 aligns across 10 bases. Germline lookup yields CDR1 KGHSH and CDR2 LQKENI. The CDR3 extends over 15 amino acids. The junction had 6 bases not matched to a gene; V was cut back by 3 bases and J by 4 bases. The CDR3 sequence: CASSPPSGSLYEQYF. The CDR3 bases that were read are TGTGCCAGCTCACCCCCTAGCGGGAGTTTATACGAG. The full variable domain, in which reference TRBV18 and TRBJ2-7 provide the parts outside the CDR3, is NAGVMQNPRHLVRRRGQEARLRCSPMKGHSHVYWYRQLPEEGLKFMVYLQKENIIDESGMPKERFSAEFPKEGPSILRIQQVVRGDSAAYFCASSPPSGSLYEQYFGPGTRLTVT.

Of note for this clone: The CDR3 end is not reached by the read, which stops 3 residues before it; the germline J gene fills it in. The rearrangement uses TRBV19 and TRBJ2-3; TRBD1 matches 12 bases. The CDR3 contains 16 residues. V dropped 4 bases and J dropped 4; count of bases not matched to a gene: 6. Germline assignment: CDR1 LNHDA and CDR2 SQIVND (reference sequence). The CDR3 loop is CASSTGDRGRADTQYF. CDR3 DNA, as far as it was read: TGTGCCAGTAGTACGGGGGACAGGGGGCGCGCAGATACG.

As regards this clone: Read sequence stops 3 residues before the CDR3 end, and the germline J gene provides the missing end. The genes are TRBV12-3 or TRBV12-4 and TRBJ1-1; D perhaps matches TRBD1 (6 bases). The CDR3 runs 15 residues. V was clipped by 5 bases and J by 4 bases, with 17 bases between them. CDR3 DNA (partial): TGTGCCAGCAGTCCCCAAATAGGACAGCCCACTGAA. Amino acid sequence: CASSPQIGQPTE. The full CDR3 is CASSPQIGQPTEAFF.

In the case of this clone: The read terminates 3 residues before the CDR3 end, so the remaining end is supplied by the germline J gene. The V gene is TRBV23-1, the J gene TRBJ1-2; no clear D. TRBV23-1 is marked as an open reading frame, function uncertain. The CDR3 is 17 residues long. CDR3 bases read: TGCGCCAGCAGTCAATCGTGGCGTCTAGCGGGGAAGGATGAC. Protein product: CASSQSWRLAGKDD. The full CDR3 is CASSQSWRLAGKDDYTF.

As to this clone: Read sequence stops 3 residues before the CDR3 end, and the germline J gene provides the missing end. The chain has TRBV6-2 or TRBV6-3 and TRBJ1-1, with a possible D match to TRBD1 (6 bases). In germline, CDR1 is MNHEY, CDR2 SVGEGT. The CDR3 length is 14 residues. V was clipped by 3 bases and J by 5 bases, with 13 bases between them. CDR3 bases read: TGTGCCAGCAGTTATTCAGGGGCGAATACTGAA. Amino acid sequence: CASSYSGANTE. The whole CDR3 reads CASSYSGANTEAFF.

Note on this clone: With the read ending 3 residues before the CDR3 end, the germline J gene is used to fill in that end. V gene TRBV20-1 combines with J gene TRBJ1-1; D is unclear. CDR1 and CDR2 from the germline V gene are DFQATT and SNEGSKA (reference sequence). V lost 6 bases and J 2 bases, leaving 10 bases between the germline ends. The CDR3 covers 12 residues. Partial CDR3 DNA: TGCAGTGCCTTAGGGCCTAACACTGAA. Translating gives CSALGPNTE. The CDR3 in its entirety is CSALGPNTEAFF.